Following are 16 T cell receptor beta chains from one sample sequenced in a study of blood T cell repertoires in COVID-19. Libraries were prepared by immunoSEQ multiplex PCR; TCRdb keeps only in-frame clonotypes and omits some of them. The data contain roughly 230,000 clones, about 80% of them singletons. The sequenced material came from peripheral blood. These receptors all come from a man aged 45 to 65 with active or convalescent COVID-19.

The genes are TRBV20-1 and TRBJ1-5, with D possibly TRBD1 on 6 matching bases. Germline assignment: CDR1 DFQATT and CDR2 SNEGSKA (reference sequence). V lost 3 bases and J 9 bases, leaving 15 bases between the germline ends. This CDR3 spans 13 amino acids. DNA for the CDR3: TGCAGTGCTAGTCAGGACAGCCTCAGGCCCCAGCATTTT. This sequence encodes CSASQDSLRPQHF.

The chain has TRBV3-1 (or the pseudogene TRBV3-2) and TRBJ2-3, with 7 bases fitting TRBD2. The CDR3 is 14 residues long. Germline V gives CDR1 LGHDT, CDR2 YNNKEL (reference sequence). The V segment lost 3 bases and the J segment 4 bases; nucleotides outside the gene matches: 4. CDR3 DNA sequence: TGTGCCAGCAGCCAGGACCTAGCGGCAGATACGCAGTATTTT. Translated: CASSQDLAADTQYF.

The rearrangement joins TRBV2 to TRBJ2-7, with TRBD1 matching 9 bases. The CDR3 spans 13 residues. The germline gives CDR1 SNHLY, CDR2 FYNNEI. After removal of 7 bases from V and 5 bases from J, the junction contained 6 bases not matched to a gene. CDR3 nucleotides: TGTGCCAGCAACGGGGACAGGGACCACGAGCAGTACTTC. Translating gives CASNGDRDHEQYF.

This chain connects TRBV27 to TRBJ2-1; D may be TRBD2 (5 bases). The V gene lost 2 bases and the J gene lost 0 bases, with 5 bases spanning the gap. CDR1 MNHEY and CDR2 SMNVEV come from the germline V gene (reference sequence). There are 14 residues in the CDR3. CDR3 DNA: TGTGCCAGCAGTTTAGGAGGCTCCTACAATGAGCAGTTCTTC. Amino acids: CASSLGGSYNEQFF.

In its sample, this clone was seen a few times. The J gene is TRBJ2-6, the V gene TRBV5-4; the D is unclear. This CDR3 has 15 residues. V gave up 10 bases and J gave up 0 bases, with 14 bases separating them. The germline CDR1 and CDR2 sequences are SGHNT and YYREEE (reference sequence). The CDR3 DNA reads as TGTGCCTTTCAGCCCAGGCACTCTGGGGCCAACGTCCTGACTTTC. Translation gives CAFQPRHSGANVLTF.

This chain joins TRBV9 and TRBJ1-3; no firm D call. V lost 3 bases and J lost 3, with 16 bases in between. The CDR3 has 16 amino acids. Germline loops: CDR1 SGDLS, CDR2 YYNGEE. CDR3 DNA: TGTGCCAGCAGCGAGACTCCTAGCCGGGATGGAAACACCATATATTTT. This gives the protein CASSETPSRDGNTIYF. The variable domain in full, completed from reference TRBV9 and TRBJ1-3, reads DSGVTQTPKHLITATGQRVTLRCSPRSGDLSVYWYQQSLDQGLQFLIQYYNGEERAKGNILERFSAQQFPDLHSELNLSSLELGDSALYFCASSETPSRDGNTIYFGEGSWLTVV.

CDR3 loop: CASSQGFRGRGTGELFF. CDR3 in DNA: TGTGCCAGCAGTCAGGGATTCAGGGGGCGAGGCACCGGGGAGCTGTTTTTT. The V gene is TRBV6-6, the J gene TRBJ2-2, with 8 positions matching TRBD1. The CDR3 is made up of 17 amino acids. Looked up from germline, CDR1 is MNHNY and CDR2 is SVGAGI (reference sequence). V was clipped by 5 bases and J by 4 bases; unmatched bases: 12.

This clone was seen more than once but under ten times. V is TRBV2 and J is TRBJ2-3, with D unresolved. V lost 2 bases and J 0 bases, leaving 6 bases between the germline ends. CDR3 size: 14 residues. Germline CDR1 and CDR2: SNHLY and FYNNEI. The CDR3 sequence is CASSELTSTDTQYF. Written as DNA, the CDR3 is TGTGCCAGCAGTGAACTAACTAGCACAGATACGCAGTATTTT.

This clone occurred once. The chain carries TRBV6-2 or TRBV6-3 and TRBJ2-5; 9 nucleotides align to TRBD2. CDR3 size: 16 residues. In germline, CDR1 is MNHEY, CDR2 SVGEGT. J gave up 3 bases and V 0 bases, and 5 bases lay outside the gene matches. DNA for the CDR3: TGTGCCAGCAGTTACTCGAGGGCTAGCGGGGAAGAGACCCAGTACTTC. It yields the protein CASSYSRASGEETQYF.

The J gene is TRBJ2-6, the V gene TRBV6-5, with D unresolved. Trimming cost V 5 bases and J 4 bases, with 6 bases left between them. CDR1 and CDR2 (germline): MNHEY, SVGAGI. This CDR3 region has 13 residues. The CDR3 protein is CASSLQGANVLTF. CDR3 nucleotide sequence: TGTGCCAGCAGTCTACAGGGGGCCAACGTCCTGACTTTC.

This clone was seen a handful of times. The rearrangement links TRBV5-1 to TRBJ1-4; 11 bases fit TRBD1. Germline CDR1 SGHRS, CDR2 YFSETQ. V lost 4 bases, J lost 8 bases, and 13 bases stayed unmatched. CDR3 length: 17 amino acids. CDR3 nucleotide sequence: TGCGCCAGCAGCGGCGGACAGGGGGCCCGGCAGCGAGAAAAACTGTTTTTT. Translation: CASSGGQGARQREKLFF.

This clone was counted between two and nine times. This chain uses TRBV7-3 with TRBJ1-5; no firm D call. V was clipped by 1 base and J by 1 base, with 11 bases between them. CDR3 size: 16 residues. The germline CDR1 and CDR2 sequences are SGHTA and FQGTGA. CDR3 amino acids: CASSLKVLGSNQPQHF. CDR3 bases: TGTGCCAGCAGCTTAAAGGTGCTCGGGAGCAATCAGCCCCAGCATTTT.

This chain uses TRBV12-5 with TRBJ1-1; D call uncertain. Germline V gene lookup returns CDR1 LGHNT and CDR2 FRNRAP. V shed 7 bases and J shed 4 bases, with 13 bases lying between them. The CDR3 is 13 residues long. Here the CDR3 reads CASAPGEITEAFF. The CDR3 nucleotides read TGTGCTAGTGCCCCGGGAGAGATCACTGAAGCTTTCTTT.

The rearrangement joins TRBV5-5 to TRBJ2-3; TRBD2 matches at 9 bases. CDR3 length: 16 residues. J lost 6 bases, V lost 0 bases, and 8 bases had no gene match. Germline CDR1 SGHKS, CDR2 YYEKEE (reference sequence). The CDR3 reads CASSLEIGLAGDTQYF. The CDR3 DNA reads TGTGCCAGCAGCTTGGAAATAGGCCTAGCGGGGGATACGCAGTATTTT.

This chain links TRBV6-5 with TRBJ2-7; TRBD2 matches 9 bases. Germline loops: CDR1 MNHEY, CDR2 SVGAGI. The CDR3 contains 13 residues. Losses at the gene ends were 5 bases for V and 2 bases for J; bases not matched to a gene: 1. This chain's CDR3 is CASSLAGPYEQYF. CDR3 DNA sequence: TGTGCCAGCAGTCTAGCGGGGCCCTACGAGCAGTACTTC.

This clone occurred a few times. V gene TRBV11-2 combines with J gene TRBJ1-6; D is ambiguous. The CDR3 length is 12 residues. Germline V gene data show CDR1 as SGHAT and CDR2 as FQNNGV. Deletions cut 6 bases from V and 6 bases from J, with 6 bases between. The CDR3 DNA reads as TGTGCCAGCAGTCTTCGTAATTCACCCCTCCACTTT. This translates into CASSLRNSPLHF.